This T cell receptor beta chain comes out of a study of a mutant IDH1 vaccine in newly diagnosed glioma. The protocol was immunoSEQ multiplex PCR, while the TCRdb copy is restricted to in-frame clones and leaves out a portion. Altogether approximately 36,000 clones are present, 80% being singletons, with the ten largest covering over 13%. The germline gives CDR1 MNHEY, CDR2 SMNVEV (reference sequence). The CDR3 runs 12 residues. J gave up 7 bases and V 5 bases, and 2 bases lay outside the gene matches. Time point: week 11, during vaccination. In every dose of vaccine, 300 ug of mutant IDH1 20-mer peptide was given alongside topical imiquimod. About this clone itself: Its antigen is unknown.

This receptor was taken from a woman in her 30s with glioma. Some clones in this sample may be carry-over from other donors' samples. The chain carries TRBV27 and TRBJ1-5; 7 bases are a match to TRBD1. Sequenced here: peripheral blood mononuclear cells (PBMCs), sampled from a glioma patient whose treatment included an IDH1 peptide vaccine. The CDR3 DNA is TGTGCCAGCAGTACCAGGGGGCAGCCCCAGCATTTT. Translated: CASSTRGQPQHF.